The T cell receptor beta chain described here comes from a study of control samples from healthy donors and cancer patients. Only one count was recorded for this clone. Sequencing was performed with immunoSEQ multiplex PCR; in TCRdb, only in-frame clones are kept and a portion is missing. Among 150,000 to 200,000 clones listed, approximately 90% were seen once. Sequencing was done on a sample of blood. This sequence was found in a man aged 25 to 40 in good health.

The CDR3 DNA sequence: TGTGCCAGCTCTCCCGGGACAGTCACTGGAAACACCATATATTTT. Amino acids: CASSPGTVTGNTIYF. The chain carries TRBV18 and TRBJ1-3; 7 nucleotides agree with TRBD1. V shed 6 bases, J shed 2 bases, and the junction held 7 bases outside the gene matches. CDR3 length equals 15 residues. The germline gives CDR1 KGHSH, CDR2 LQKENI.